The rows below give T cell receptor beta chains drawn from one sample of a study of cytomegalovirus exposure and HLA in healthy donors. Sequencing used immunoSEQ multiplex PCR; TCRdb keeps in-frame clones, though not all of them. Counted here are 200,000 or so clones, less than 90% occurring once; the ten biggest clones make up 4.5% to 6%. The sample consisted of PBMCs. The receptors derive from a woman aged 18-29 years in good health and CMV-seronegative. Both conserved end residues are trimmed from each CDR3. The order of the fields is CDR3 length, V gene, J gene, CDR3 protein.

cdr3_length: 11; v_call: TRBV11-2; j_call: TRBJ2-5; cdr3_aa: ASSLGFQETQY
cdr3_length: 15; v_call: TRBV7-9; j_call: TRBJ1-6; cdr3_aa: ASSLEGAREGDSPLH
cdr3_length: 11; v_call: TRBV5-1; j_call: TRBJ1-2; cdr3_aa: ASSRRQDYGYT
cdr3_length: 9; v_call: TRBV11-1; j_call: TRBJ2-1; cdr3_aa: ASSSGGREF
cdr3_length: 13; v_call: TRBV7-8; j_call: TRBJ1-5; cdr3_aa: ASSRTEEESQPQH
cdr3_length: 13; v_call: TRBV7-9; j_call: TRBJ2-7; cdr3_aa: ASRRTSGSSYEQY
cdr3_length: 10; v_call: TRBV27; j_call: TRBJ1-5; cdr3_aa: ASSVGGQPQH
cdr3_length: 13; v_call: TRBV10-3; j_call: TRBJ1-2; cdr3_aa: AISESAGMDYGYT
cdr3_length: 13; v_call: TRBV6-4; j_call: TRBJ1-5; cdr3_aa: ASSDGLPGSQPQH
cdr3_length: 13; v_call: TRBV6-5; j_call: TRBJ1-1; cdr3_aa: ASSKRRDRNTEAF
cdr3_length: 12; v_call: TRBV27; j_call: TRBJ2-1; cdr3_aa: ASSARGFYNEQF
cdr3_length: 14; v_call: TRBV11-2; j_call: TRBJ1-2; cdr3_aa: ASSLDMVRAGYGYT
cdr3_length: 14; v_call: TRBV6-5; j_call: TRBJ2-7; cdr3_aa: ASSYSLGTGGYEQY
cdr3_length: 13; v_call: TRBV7-9; j_call: TRBJ2-7; cdr3_aa: ASSLDADSTYEQY
cdr3_length: 13; v_call: TRBV28; j_call: TRBJ2-6; cdr3_aa: ASNGASSGANVLT